The following is a T cell receptor (beta chain) sequence with its context. Its cognate antigen has yet to be identified. Base quality data are lacking; no much larger clone is found one base away. This record comes from a study of CD8 T cells in Susac syndrome (dated by TCRdb to the late 2010s). A note on the overall study: The study used repertoire sequencing to test whether antigen drove CD8+ T cell activation and differentiation in Susac syndrome. Overall study outcomes, separate from this receptor: The number of individuals in the TCR sequencing and HLA analysis was recognized as being relatively small.

RNA was extracted using the RNeasy kit, and roughly 0.5 to 1 microgram was reverse transcribed with random hexamers. The immunoSEQ multiplex PCR assay, covering 54 Vbeta and 13 Jbeta segments, was used to amplify TCR beta CDR3 regions. PCR amplification bias was corrected using a synthetic template baseline for primer optimization and computational correction. The source study handled its data this way. Reads were assigned to V, D and J genes according to IMGT and analyzed in immunoSEQ Analyzer, with only productive sequences retained. Clonality was computed as one minus Shannon entropy normalized by log2 of the number of productive unique sequences. Public and private clones were assessed among the 100 most prevalent clones of each patient and control. Susac-specific clones were defined as absent from healthy and MS cohorts, 850 to 1,300 published viral clones and other ImmuneACCESS disease sequences. TCRdb passed the public sequencing reads through fastp at Q25 and MiXCR, retaining productive beta sequences. Identical CDR3 proteins give one entry, which carries the most common genes and DNA. The V and J calls, along with clone size, are taken from TCRdb and not from the paper's own processing. This sample is represented by about 120,000 distinct CDR3 sequences; 85% to 95% of them were singletons. About 0.09% of the sample belongs to the ten largest clones.

The junction shows trimming of 2 bases on V and 1 base on J, and the gene matches do not reach 2 bases of it. CDR1 and CDR2 are read off the germline V gene (reference sequence) as GTSNPN and SVGIG. Taken from cysteine to phenylalanine, the CDR3 has 14 residues. This entry keeps only the CDR3 DNA: 42 bases, framed from base 1. Peripheral blood CD8+ and CD4+ T cells from healthy donors, Susac syndrome patients and multiple sclerosis patients were profiled by high-throughput TCR beta sequencing. The multiple sclerosis controls were treatment-naive patients whose relapsing-remitting disease, either stable or active, fulfilled the revised McDonald criteria. Bulk CD8+ and CD4+ T cells were purified by magnetic negative isolation, while CD8+ TEMRA cells were enriched using FACS. Blood was collected in EDTA tubes and processed within 24 hours, with PBMCs isolated through density gradient centrifugation. PBMCs destined for TCR sequencing were cryopreserved in liquid nitrogen and later thawed in a 37 °C water bath. A purity of at least 90% was achieved for sorted or isolated CD4+, CD8+ and CD8+ TEMRA cells.

The chain is made from TRBV30 and TRBJ1-5, and TRBD1 matches 7 of the central bases. The sequence was collected from a human donor with multiple sclerosis. The sample was CD4+ T cells from PBMCs. The CDR3 corresponds to CAWSSGQSNQPQHF. In nucleotide form, the sequence is TGTGCCTGGAGTTCGGGACAGAGCAATCAGCCCCAGCATTTT.